Below, 21 T cell receptor beta chains from the same sample are listed, as sequenced in a study of T cell repertoires in cytomegalovirus infection. One entry per CDR3 protein results from TCRdb running MiXCR on the reads. This table has about 890,000 distinct CDR3 sequences, around 31% appearing once. These TCRs are of unknown antigen specificity. The sequencing used cultured CD8+ T cells from PBMCs, collected from culture after CMV antigen stimulation. These TCRs come from a human donor in good health (CMV status not recorded). Some clones in this sample may be carry-over from other donors' samples.

This clonotype was counted between two and nine times. This sequence joins TRBV28 and TRBJ1-2; unclear D gene. The V end lost 7 bases, the J end lost 4 bases, and 13 bases lay between the germline ends. This CDR3 region has 13 residues. CDR1 is MDHEN and CDR2 is SYDVKM in the germline V gene. CDR3 residues: CASTPQFSYGYTF. The CDR3 bases are TGTGCCAGCACCCCACAGTTCTCCTATGGCTACACCTTC.

This clonotype was recorded at least ten times. V usage is TRBV7-2 and J usage is TRBJ2-5; the match to TRBD2 covers 13 bases. The V gene end was trimmed by 0 bases and the J gene end by 5 bases; junction bases not matched to a gene: 9. Germline-derived CDR1 and CDR2 are SGHTA and FQGNSA. This CDR3 is built from 18 residues. The CDR3: CASSLATSGGGSGETQYF. The CDR3 DNA is TGTGCCAGCAGCTTAGCAACTAGCGGGGGGGGCTCGGGTGAGACCCAGTACTTC. Using reference TRBV7-2 and TRBJ2-5 for the parts outside the CDR3, the full variable domain is GAGVSQSPSNKVTEKGKDVELRCDPISGHTALYWYRQSLGQGLEFLIYFQGNSAPDKSGLPSDRFSAERTGGSVSTLTIQRTQQEDSAVYLCASSLATSGGGSGETQYFGPGTRLLVL.

The table lists this clonotype with a few counts. J is TRBJ2-3 and V is TRBV2; 9 nucleotides match TRBD1. V dropped 4 bases and J dropped 2; count of bases not matched to a gene: 10. This CDR3 contains 17 residues. The germline V gene has CDR1 SNHLY and CDR2 FYNNEI. The CDR3 loop reads CASSVEGTGIITDTQYF. The CDR3 bases are TGTGCCAGCAGTGTTGAGGGGACAGGGATCATCACAGATACGCAGTATTTT.

V is TRBV7-3 and J is TRBJ1-2; D gene ambiguous. Germline V gene lookup returns CDR1 SGHTA and CDR2 FQGTGA. The germline V and J ends were trimmed by 2 bases and 4 bases, with 8 bases remaining between them. The CDR3 loop spans 13 amino acids. CDR3 in amino acids: CASSLPRSYGYTF. The DNA of the CDR3 is TGTGCCAGCAGCTTACCCCGATCCTATGGCTACACCTTC.

The chain carries TRBV28 and TRBJ1-1; 8 nucleotides line up with TRBD1. The CDR3 loop spans 16 amino acids. The germline V gene has CDR1 MDHEN and CDR2 SYDVKM. With V trimmed by 2 bases and J by 1 base, 6 bases remained unmatched. The CDR3 is CASSLARQGWNTEAFF. Written as DNA, the CDR3 is TGTGCCAGCAGTTTAGCGCGACAGGGGTGGAACACTGAAGCTTTCTTT.

This clonotype was observed a handful of times. V is TRBV19 and J is TRBJ1-1, with D uncertain. CDR3 length: 12 residues. Trimming removed 9 bases at V and 3 bases at J, with 11 bases between. CDR1 and CDR2 from the germline V gene are LNHDA and SQIVND (reference sequence). In DNA form, the CDR3 reads TGTGCCAGCCGCGTGGAGGACACTGAAGCTTTCTTT. This encodes CASRVEDTEAFF.

This chain links TRBV28 with TRBJ1-5; 9 bases line up with TRBD1. This CDR3 comprises 16 residues. The germline V gene encodes CDR1 MDHEN and CDR2 SYDVKM. V lost 1 base to trimming and J lost 4 bases; unmatched junction nucleotides: 5. For the CDR3, the DNA is TGTGCCAGCAGTTTATCGCGACAGGGGGTTAATCAGCCCCAGCATTTT. Translating gives CASSLSRQGVNQPQHF.

This clonotype was detected a few times. V gene TRBV6-2 or TRBV6-3 combines with J gene TRBJ1-6; D not resolved. This CDR3 has 13 residues. V lost 1 base, J lost 7 bases, and 5 bases lay in between. Germline assignment: CDR1 MNHEY and CDR2 SVGEGT. The CDR3 region has the DNA TGTGCCAGCAGTTACTTTGGGAATTCACCCCTCCACTTT. It encodes CASSYFGNSPLHF.

This clonotype was seen ten or more times. This chain joins TRBV6-2 or TRBV6-3 and TRBJ2-1, with D maybe TRBD2 (6 bases). The V gene lost 4 bases and the J gene lost 4 bases, with 11 bases spanning the gap. The CDR3 contains 14 residues. Germline V gene sequence: CDR1 MNHEY, CDR2 SVGEGT. CDR3 nucleotide sequence: TGTGCCAGCAGTTGGGGGGACCCTTACAATGAGCAGTTCTTC. This codes for CASSWGDPYNEQFF.

The chain has TRBV5-4 and TRBJ2-1; 10 bases are a match to TRBD2. V trimming: 4 bases; J trimming: 5 bases; junction bases outside the gene matches: 12. Germline CDR1 is SGHNT and CDR2 is YYREEE (reference sequence). The CDR3 sequence is 17 residues long. CDR3 amino acids: CASSDLSGGIKNNEQFF. As DNA, the CDR3 is TGTGCCAGCAGCGACCTTAGCGGGGGGATAAAAAACAATGAGCAGTTCTTC.

A few counts support this clonotype. The chain combines TRBV4-1 with TRBJ2-3; the D is unclear. This CDR3 region has 15 residues. The germline CDR1 and CDR2 sequences are MGHRA and YSYEKL. The V end lost 1 base, the J end lost 2 bases, and 10 bases lay between the germline ends. CDR3 nucleotides: TGCGCCAGCAGCCAAGGGTCGGGTCCCACAGATACGCAGTATTTT. Protein product: CASSQGSGPTDTQYF.

The chain is built from TRBV9 and TRBJ1-5; TRBD1 matches 7 bases. CDR3 length: 13 residues. Germline values: CDR1 SGDLS, CDR2 YYNGEE. J was trimmed by 6 bases and V by 3 bases; bases with no gene match: 3. For the CDR3, the DNA is TGTGCCAGCAGCGCTCAGGGGGTTCAGCCCCAGCATTTT. Translation: CASSAQGVQPQHF.

In this sample, this clonotype turned up many times. The V gene is TRBV7-8, the J gene TRBJ2-7; 7 nucleotides align to TRBD2. Germline CDR1 is SGHVS and CDR2 is FQNEAQ. This CDR3 has 15 residues. V dropped 1 base and J dropped 2; count of bases not matched to a gene: 5. CDR3 DNA: TGTGCCAGCAGCTTAGGCCTAGCGGTTCCCTACGAGCAGTACTTC. Residues: CASSLGLAVPYEQYF.

This clonotype has a handful of counts. The chain joins TRBV19 to TRBJ2-5; TRBD2 agrees at 10 bases. Trimming took 5 bases from V and 4 from J; bases not matched to a gene: 10. Germline values: CDR1 LNHDA, CDR2 SQIVND (reference sequence). CDR3 size: 16 residues. The CDR3 spells CASSPRTSGELETQYF. In DNA form, the CDR3 reads TGTGCCAGTAGTCCCCGGACTAGCGGAGAGCTAGAGACCCAGTACTTC.

The CDR3 sequence: CASSEGWGKDTEAFF. For the CDR3, the DNA is TGTGCCAGCAGTGAAGGGTGGGGGAAGGACACTGAAGCTTTCTTT. The chain carries TRBV6-2 or TRBV6-3 and TRBJ1-1; the D gene is possibly TRBD1 (5 bases). This CDR3 region has 15 residues. Looked up from germline, CDR1 is MNHEY and CDR2 is SVGEGT. Trimming pared 5 bases from V and 3 bases from J, leaving 16 bases between.

This clonotype has at least ten counts. This sequence joins TRBV28 and TRBJ2-5; TRBD1 agrees at 8 bases. Germline loops: CDR1 MDHEN, CDR2 SYDVKM. With V trimmed by 4 bases and J by 3 bases, 4 bases remained unmatched. The CDR3 totals 14 residues. DNA for the CDR3: TGTGCCAGCAGTTCCCGGACAGGGAAAGAGACCCAGTACTTC. Its protein is CASSSRTGKETQYF. Variable domain in full (rest from reference TRBV28 and TRBJ2-5): DVKVTQSSRYLVKRTGEKVFLECVQDMDHENMFWYRQDPGLGLRLIYFSYDVKMKEKGDIPEGYSVSREKKERFSLILESASTNQTSMYLCASSSRTGKETQYFGPGTRLLVL.

This clonotype was seen a handful of times. J is TRBJ1-3 and V is TRBV20-1, with TRBD1 matching over 8 bases. Germline CDR1 is DFQATT and CDR2 is SNEGSKA (reference sequence). J gave up 1 base and V 6 bases, and 8 bases lay outside the gene matches. The CDR3 totals 15 residues. CDR3 sequence: CSAVDRVVSGNTIYF. The CDR3 nucleotides read TGCAGTGCCGTGGACAGGGTGGTGTCTGGAAACACCATATATTTT.

CDR3 sequence reads: CASSPVESTDTQYF. For the CDR3, the DNA is TGTGCCAGCTCACCCGTAGAGAGCACAGATACGCAGTATTTT. The V gene is TRBV18, the J gene TRBJ2-3; D remains unclear. V lost 3 bases, J lost 0 bases, and 7 bases lay in between. CDR1 and CDR2 (germline): KGHSH, LQKENI. CDR3 size: 14 residues. Complete variable domain (other parts from reference TRBV18 and TRBJ2-3): NAGVMQNPRHLVRRRGQEARLRCSPMKGHSHVYWYRQLPEEGLKFMVYLQKENIIDESGMPKERFSAEFPKEGPSILRIQQVVRGDSAAYFCASSPVESTDTQYFGPGTRLTVL.

A few counts support this clonotype. Here the CDR3 reads CASSLAREAPEETQYF. The DNA of the CDR3 is TGTGCCAGCAGTTTAGCCCGGGAGGCACCCGAAGAGACCCAGTACTTC. The genes are TRBV12-3 or TRBV12-4 and TRBJ2-5; TRBD2 matches 7 bases. V lost 0 bases to trimming and J lost 3 bases; unmatched junction nucleotides: 7. The CDR3 has 16 amino acids.

The genes are TRBV25-1 and TRBJ1-1; D call uncertain. The CDR3 loop spans 16 amino acids. Germline assignment: CDR1 MGHDK and CDR2 SYGVNS. The V gene lost 1 base and the J gene lost 2 bases, with 14 bases spanning the gap. CDR3 sequence: CASSEFFSATNTEAFF. CDR3 bases: TGTGCCAGCAGTGAATTCTTTTCAGCGACTAACACTGAAGCTTTCTTT.

This chain links TRBV2 with TRBJ1-5; D is unclear. Germline-derived CDR1 and CDR2 are SNHLY and FYNNEI. V lost 7 bases and J lost 0, with 13 bases in between. The CDR3 covers 15 residues. The CDR3 bases are TGTGCCAGCACCCCTCTAGGTTATAGCAATCAGCCCCAGCATTTT. Translated: CASTPLGYSNQPQHF.